This is a list of T cell receptor beta chains from one sample in a study of blood T cells in healthy people across ages. From the 5' RACE reads, TCRdb called clonotypes with MiXCR, one entry per CDR3 protein. Seen here are about 810,000 distinct CDR3 sequences, about 34% observed once, and the top ten hold approximately 13%. Sequenced input: blood. These receptors all come from a man younger than 30 in good health. Both conserved end residues are part of each CDR3. Each record gives: J gene, D gene, clone size, V gene, CDR3 protein, CDR3 DNA. D genes are given only for firm matches. Clone size, where shown, is once, few, many, or a class for clones that have expanded.

TRBJ2-1	TRBD2	few	TRBV12-3/TRBV12-4	CASSAETSGGSEEFF	TGTGCCAGCAGTGCTGAGACTAGCGGGGGGTCTGAGGAGTTCTTC
TRBJ2-7	-	-	TRBV3-1	CASSQEYYEQYF	TGTGCCAGCAGCCAAGAATACTACGAGCAGTACTTC
TRBJ2-3	TRBD2	once	TRBV11-2	CASSLRPGVAGTIGGTDTQYF	TGTGCCAGCAGCCTCCGACCGGGGGTAGCGGGGACCATCGGGGGCACAGATACGCAGTATTTT
TRBJ2-4	TRBD2	many	TRBV12-3/TRBV12-4	CASSFDEGGPFGWNIQYF	TGTGCCAGCAGTTTTGATGAGGGAGGGCCATTCGGGTGGAACATTCAGTACTTC
TRBJ2-3	-	-	TRBV7-8	CASSFGEVLDTQYF	TGTGCCAGCAGCTTTGGGGAGGTCCTGGATACGCAGTATTTT
TRBJ2-4	TRBD1	-	TRBV20-1	CSAREQGGEQYF	TGCAGTGCTAGAGAACAGGGGGGAGAGCAGTACTTC
TRBJ2-1	-	few	TRBV7-2	CASSLSEGVPYNEQFF	TGTGCCAGCAGCTTAAGTGAGGGAGTCCCCTACAATGAGCAGTTCTTC
TRBJ2-1	TRBD2	many	TRBV10-2	CASSAGSGGVSSYNEQFF	TGCGCCAGCAGTGCAGGTAGCGGGGGGGTTAGCTCCTACAATGAGCAGTTCTTC
TRBJ1-5	-	-	TRBV7-2	CASSSKLGGVDQPQHF	TGTGCCAGCAGCTCAAAGTTGGGGGGTGTAGATCAGCCCCAGCATTTT
TRBJ2-5	-	-	TRBV2	CASSEEGSTGRYF	TGTGCCAGCAGTGAGGAGGGATCTACGGGGCGGTACTTC
TRBJ2-7	-	few	TRBV7-9	CASSFQEIYEQYF	TGTGCCAGCAGCTTTCAGGAGATCTACGAGCAGTACTTC
TRBJ2-3	TRBD1	-	TRBV5-1	CASSQTGQSTDTQYF	TGCGCCAGCAGCCAAACGGGACAGTCCACAGATACGCAGTATTTT
TRBJ2-5	-	-	TRBV20-1	CSARVSRGRIGNEQYF	TGCAGTGCTAGAGTCTCCCGGGGGCGGATCGGCAATGAGCAGTACTTC
TRBJ2-5	-	-	TRBV5-6	CASSHRDFRIHQETQYF	TGTGCCAGCAGCCACCGGGACTTTAGAATCCATCAAGAGACCCAGTACTTC
TRBJ1-2	-	many	TRBV20-1	CSARYWEDYGYTF	TGCAGTGCTAGGTATTGGGAGGACTATGGCTACACCTTC
TRBJ2-5	TRBD1	few	TRBV7-9	CASRQQGRWEQYF	TGTGCCAGCAGACAACAGGGGCGGTGGGAGCAGTACTTC
TRBJ1-1	-	-	TRBV20-1	CSATGTGPTEAFF	TGCAGTGCTACGGGCACAGGGCCCACTGAAGCTTTCTTT
TRBJ1-5	-	-	TRBV7-9	CASCQSVGWPQHF	TGTGCCAGCTGTCAGTCAGTAGGTTGGCCCCAGCATTTT
TRBJ1-2	TRBD1	-	TRBV12-3/TRBV12-4	CAVNSGTGFYTF	TGTGCCGTCAATTCCGGGACAGGATTCTACACCTTC
TRBJ2-1	-	-	TRBV12-3/TRBV12-4	CASSLAGRNSNNEQFF	TGTGCCAGCAGTTTAGCGGGCCGGAATTCTAACAATGAGCAGTTCTTC
TRBJ1-1	-	-	TRBV12-3/TRBV12-4	CASSRREEAFF	TGTGCCAGCAGCCGGCGGGAAGAAGCTTTCTTT
TRBJ2-2	-	-	TRBV6-6	CASSSPGANTGELFF	TGTGCCAGCAGTTCCCCAGGGGCGAACACCGGGGAGCTGTTTTTT
TRBJ2-5	-	few	TRBV5-1	CASAGVTGQETQYF	TGCGCCAGCGCAGGGGTGACAGGACAAGAGACCCAGTACTTC
TRBJ2-7	-	many	TRBV7-2	CASSPETTYEQYF	TGTGCCAGCAGCCCCGAGACTACCTACGAGCAGTACTTC
TRBJ2-3	-	-	TRBV3-1	CASSQPKGGTPNPDTQYF	TGTGCCAGCAGCCAACCCAAAGGCGGGACCCCCAATCCGGATACGCAGTATTTT
TRBJ1-3	-	few	TRBV27	CASSFSGGSGNTIYF	TGTGCCAGCAGTTTCTCGGGGGGCTCTGGAAACACCATATATTTT
TRBJ1-1	TRBD1	-	TRBV20-1	CSANDRGRMNTEAFF	TGCAGTGCAAACGACAGGGGAAGGATGAACACTGAAGCTTTCTTT
TRBJ1-4	-	once	TRBV6-2/TRBV6-3	CASRRQVGEKLFF	TGTGCCAGCAGGAGACAGGTTGGCGAAAAACTGTTTTTT
TRBJ2-1	TRBD2	-	TRBV20-1	CSAGLAGDEQFF	TGCAGTGCAGGACTAGCGGGGGATGAGCAGTTCTTC
TRBJ1-4	TRBD1	few	TRBV5-6	CASSDSPTGGGEKLFF	TGTGCCAGCAGCGACAGCCCGACAGGGGGAGGTGAAAAACTGTTTTTT
TRBJ1-5	-	-	TRBV7-6	CASSLADSPVQPQHF	TGTGCCAGCAGCTTAGCGGACAGCCCAGTCCAGCCCCAGCATTTT
TRBJ2-1	TRBD1	-	TRBV30	CAWSVQGAYQSSYNEQFF	TGTGCCTGGAGTGTACAGGGGGCTTACCAAAGCTCCTACAATGAGCAGTTCTTC
TRBJ1-6	-	-	TRBV20-1	CSAESYSPLHF	TGCAGTGCTGAATCCTACTCACCCCTCCACTTT
TRBJ2-7	-	many	TRBV30	CAWSSLAYEQYF	TGTGCCTGGAGTAGCCTAGCGTACGAGCAGTACTTC
TRBJ2-1	-	few	TRBV15	CATSRQKSSYNEQFF	TGTGCCACCAGCAGACAGAAAAGCTCCTACAATGAGCAGTTCTTC
TRBJ1-2	TRBD1	-	TRBV7-2	CASRPNRGTYGYTF	TGTGCCAGCAGACCGAACAGGGGCACCTATGGCTACACCTTC
TRBJ2-7	-	-	TRBV20-1	CSAYSRDGAYEQYF	TGCAGTGCTTACAGCCGGGACGGAGCCTACGAGCAGTACTTC
TRBJ2-3	TRBD2	-	TRBV12-3/TRBV12-4	CASSLYGGGTADTQYF	TGTGCCAGCAGTTTATATGGCGGGGGGACCGCAGATACGCAGTATTTT
TRBJ2-6	-	-	TRBV3-1	CASSPRSFIASRANVLTF	TGTGCCAGCAGCCCCCGGAGCTTTATAGCGTCTAGGGCCAACGTCCTGACTTTC
TRBJ1-1	-	-	TRBV7-8	CASSLVIGANTEAFF	TGTGCCAGCAGCTTAGTCATTGGCGCGAATACTGAAGCTTTCTTT
TRBJ1-5	-	-	TRBV20-1	CSARDASVGNQPQHF	TGCAGTGCTAGAGATGCCTCGGTGGGCAATCAGCCCCAGCATTTT
TRBJ2-7	TRBD2	-	TRBV12-3/TRBV12-4	CASILPGLGPYEQYF	TGTGCCAGCATTCTCCCGGGACTAGGACCCTACGAGCAGTACTTC
TRBJ2-2	-	-	TRBV27	CASAISRTANTGELFF	TGTGCCAGCGCCATTTCTAGGACGGCGAACACCGGGGAGCTGTTTTTT
TRBJ1-1	-	-	TRBV7-2	CASSRMPDKPEAFF	TGTGCCAGCAGCCGGATGCCTGACAAGCCTGAAGCTTTCTTT
TRBJ2-7	-	-	TRBV4-1	CASSQDPRAYEQYF	TGCGCCAGCAGCCAAGATCCCAGGGCCTACGAGCAGTACTTC
TRBJ1-5	-	-	TRBV4-3	CASSLGVTGNQPQHF	TGCGCCAGCAGCCTTGGGGTCACGGGCAATCAGCCCCAGCATTTT
TRBJ1-1	-	-	TRBV20-1	CSANGNMNTEAFF	TGCAGTGCCAACGGAAACATGAACACTGAAGCTTTCTTT
TRBJ2-7	-	-	TRBV7-2	CASSLELPDEQYF	TGTGCCAGCAGCTTAGAACTCCCGGACGAGCAGTACTTC
TRBJ2-2	-	-	TRBV4-3	CASSQDPHIAGELFF	TGCGCCAGCAGCCAAGATCCTCACATAGCCGGGGAGCTGTTTTTT
TRBJ2-3	-	-	TRBV29-1	CSVDTDLSTDTQYF	TGCAGCGTTGATACAGACCTCAGCACAGATACGCAGTATTTT
TRBJ2-7	TRBD2	few	TRBV7-9	CASSGGVPYEQYF	TGTGCCAGCAGCGGGGGGGTCCCCTACGAGCAGTACTTC
TRBJ1-4	-	-	TRBV6-5	CARSDSFNEKLFF	TGTGCCCGCAGTGACAGCTTCAATGAAAAACTGTTTTTT
TRBJ2-3	TRBD1	once	TRBV2	CASSRDRGSADTQYF	TGTGCCAGCAGCCGAGACAGGGGGAGTGCAGATACGCAGTATTTT
TRBJ2-3	-	-	TRBV12-3/TRBV12-4	CASSPDTTSTDTQYF	TGTGCCAGCAGCCCAGACACGACTAGCACAGATACGCAGTATTTT
TRBJ1-2	-	-	TRBV20-1	CSASRDPANYGYTF	TGCAGTGCCTCACGGGACCCCGCTAACTATGGCTACACCTTC
TRBJ2-2	-	-	TRBV4-1	CASRQNGPGELFF	TGCGCCAGCAGGCAGAATGGGCCCGGGGAGCTGTTTTTT
TRBJ2-1	-	few	TRBV4-3	CASSQDGEESYNEQFF	TGCGCCAGCAGCCAAGATGGGGAGGAGTCCTACAATGAGCAGTTCTTC
TRBJ1-6	-	large	TRBV7-8	CASRPDNHNSPLHF	TGTGCCAGCCGTCCGGACAACCATAATTCACCCCTCCACTTT